These 3 T cell receptor beta chains originate from one sample sequenced in a study of shared clonotypes between healthy human individuals. Assay used: immunoSEQ multiplex PCR; TCRdb lists only in-frame clones, some missing. This table has some 530,000 clones, 81% appearing once. The sequencing input was PBMCs. Receptors were obtained from a woman between 40 and 50 years old in good health. Some clones in this sample may be carry-over from other donors' samples.

CDR3 region: CASSDTYGYTF. Written as DNA, the CDR3 is TGTGCCAGCAGTGACACCTATGGCTACACCTTC. The rearrangement joins TRBV6-5 to TRBJ1-2; D ambiguous. The V end was cut by 5 bases, the J end by 4 bases, with 5 bases between. The CDR3 is 11 residues long. Per germline, CDR1 MNHEY and CDR2 SVGAGI.

This clone was detected once. This likely stems from a read error, as it lies one base from a far larger clone. The V gene is TRBV4-3, the J gene TRBJ1-1; 7 nucleotides line up with TRBD1. CDR1 is LGHNA and CDR2 is YSLEER in the germline V gene. The CDR3 covers 13 residues. DNA for the CDR3: TGCGCCAGCAGCCAAACAGGGGTCACTAAAGCTTTCTTT. Translation gives CASSQTGVTKAFF.

This chain connects TRBV4-3 to TRBJ1-1; 8 bases match TRBD1. The ends lost 4 bases at V and 7 bases at J; junction bases unmatched: 8. Germline loops: CDR1 LGHNA, CDR2 YSLEER. This CDR3 spans 14 amino acids. For the CDR3, the DNA is TGCGCCAGCAGCCGGGATACAGGGGGAAATGAAGCTTTCTTT. Translated, it gives CASSRDTGGNEAFF.